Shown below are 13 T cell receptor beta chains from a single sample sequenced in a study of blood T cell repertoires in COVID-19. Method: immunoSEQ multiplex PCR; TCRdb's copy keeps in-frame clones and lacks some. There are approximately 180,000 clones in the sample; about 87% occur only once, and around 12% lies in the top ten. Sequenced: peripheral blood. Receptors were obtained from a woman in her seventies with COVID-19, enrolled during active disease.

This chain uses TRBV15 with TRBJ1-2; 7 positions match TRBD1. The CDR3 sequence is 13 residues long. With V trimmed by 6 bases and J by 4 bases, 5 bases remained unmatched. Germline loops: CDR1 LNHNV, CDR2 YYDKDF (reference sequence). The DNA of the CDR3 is TGTGCCACCAGTAGGGACAGACCCTATGGCTACACCTTC. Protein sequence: CATSRDRPYGYTF.

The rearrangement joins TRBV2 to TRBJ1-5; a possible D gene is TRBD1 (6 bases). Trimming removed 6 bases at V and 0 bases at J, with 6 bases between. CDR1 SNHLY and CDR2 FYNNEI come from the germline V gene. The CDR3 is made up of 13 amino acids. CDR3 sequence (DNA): TGTGCCAGCAGGGACAGTAGCAATCAGCCCCAGCATTTT. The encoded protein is CASRDSSNQPQHF.

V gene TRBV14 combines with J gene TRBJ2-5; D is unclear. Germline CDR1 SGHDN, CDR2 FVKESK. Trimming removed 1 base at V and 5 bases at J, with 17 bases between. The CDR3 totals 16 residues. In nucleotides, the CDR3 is TGTGCCAGCAGCCAAGTTCGGAGAGCAGAGTCGGAGACCCAGTACTTC. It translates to CASSQVRRAESETQYF.

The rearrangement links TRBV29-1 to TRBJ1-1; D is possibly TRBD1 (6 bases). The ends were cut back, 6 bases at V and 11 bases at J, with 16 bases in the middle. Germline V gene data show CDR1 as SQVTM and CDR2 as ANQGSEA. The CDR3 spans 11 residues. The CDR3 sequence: CSVAHQGHAFF. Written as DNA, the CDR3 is TGCAGCGTCGCCCATCAGGGGCACGCTTTCTTT.

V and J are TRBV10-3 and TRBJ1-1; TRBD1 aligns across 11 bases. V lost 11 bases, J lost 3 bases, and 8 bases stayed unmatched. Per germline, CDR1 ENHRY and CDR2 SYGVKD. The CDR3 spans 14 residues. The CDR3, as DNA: TGTGCCGCGGCGCGGACAGGGGGCGACACTGAAGCTTTCTTT. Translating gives CAAARTGGDTEAFF.

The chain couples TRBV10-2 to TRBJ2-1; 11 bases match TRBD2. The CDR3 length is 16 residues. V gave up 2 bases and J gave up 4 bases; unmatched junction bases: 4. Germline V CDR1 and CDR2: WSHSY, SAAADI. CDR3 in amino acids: CASSERGLAEYNEQFF. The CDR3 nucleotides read TGCGCCAGCAGTGAGAGGGGACTAGCGGAATACAATGAGCAGTTCTTC.

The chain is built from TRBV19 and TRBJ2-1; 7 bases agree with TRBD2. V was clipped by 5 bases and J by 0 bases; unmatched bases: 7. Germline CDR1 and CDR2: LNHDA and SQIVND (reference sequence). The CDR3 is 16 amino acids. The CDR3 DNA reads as TGTGCCAGTAGTGACATACTAGCGAGCTCCTACAATGAGCAGTTCTTC. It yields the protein CASSDILASSYNEQFF. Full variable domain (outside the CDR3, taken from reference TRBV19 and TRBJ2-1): DGGITQSPKYLFRKEGQNVTLSCEQNLNHDAMYWYRQDPGQGLRLIYYSQIVNDFQKGDIAEGYSVSREKKESFPLTVTSAQKNPTAFYLCASSDILASSYNEQFFGPGTRLTVL.

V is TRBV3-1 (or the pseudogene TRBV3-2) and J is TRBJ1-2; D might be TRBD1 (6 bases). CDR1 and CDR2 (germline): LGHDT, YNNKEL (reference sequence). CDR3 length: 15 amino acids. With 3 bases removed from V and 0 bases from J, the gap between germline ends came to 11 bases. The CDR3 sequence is CASSQRGQTNYGYTF. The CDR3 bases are TGTGCCAGCAGCCAGCGCGGACAGACTAACTATGGCTACACCTTC.

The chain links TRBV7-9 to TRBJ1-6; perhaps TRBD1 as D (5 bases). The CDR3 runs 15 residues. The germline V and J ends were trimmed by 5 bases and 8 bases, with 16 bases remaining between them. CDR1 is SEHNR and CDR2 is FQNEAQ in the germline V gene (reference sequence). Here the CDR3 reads CASSIQGTGDSPLHF. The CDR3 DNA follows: TGTGCCAGCAGCATCCAGGGTACGGGGGATTCACCCCTCCACTTT.

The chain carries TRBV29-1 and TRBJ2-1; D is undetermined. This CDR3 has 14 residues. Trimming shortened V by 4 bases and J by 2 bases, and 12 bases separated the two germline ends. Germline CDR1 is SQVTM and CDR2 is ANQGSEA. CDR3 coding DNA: TGCAGCGTTGGAAGTCAGAATCCCTACAATGAGCAGTTCTTC. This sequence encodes CSVGSQNPYNEQFF.

The CDR3 sequence is CASSRTGRGYEQYF. DNA of the CDR3: TGTGCCAGCAGCCGGACAGGGAGGGGGTACGAGCAGTACTTC. This chain connects TRBV6-5 to TRBJ2-7, with D tentatively TRBD1 (8 bases). The CDR3 loop spans 14 amino acids. With 6 bases removed from V and 4 bases from J, the gap between germline ends came to 16 bases. The germline CDR1 and CDR2 sequences are MNHEY and SVGAGI.

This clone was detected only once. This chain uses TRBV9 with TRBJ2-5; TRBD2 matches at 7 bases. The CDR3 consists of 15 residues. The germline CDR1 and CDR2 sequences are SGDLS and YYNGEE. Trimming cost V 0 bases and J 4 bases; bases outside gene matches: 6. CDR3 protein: CASSVAGGRGETQYF. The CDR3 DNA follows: TGTGCCAGCAGCGTAGCCGGCGGGAGAGGAGAGACCCAGTACTTC.

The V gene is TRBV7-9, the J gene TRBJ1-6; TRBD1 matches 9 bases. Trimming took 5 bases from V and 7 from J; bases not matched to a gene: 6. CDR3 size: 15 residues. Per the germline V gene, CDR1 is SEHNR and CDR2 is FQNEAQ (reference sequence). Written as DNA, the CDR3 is TGTGCCAGCAGCCCGGGGGGACAGGGAAATTCACCCCTCCACTTT. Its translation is CASSPGGQGNSPLHF.